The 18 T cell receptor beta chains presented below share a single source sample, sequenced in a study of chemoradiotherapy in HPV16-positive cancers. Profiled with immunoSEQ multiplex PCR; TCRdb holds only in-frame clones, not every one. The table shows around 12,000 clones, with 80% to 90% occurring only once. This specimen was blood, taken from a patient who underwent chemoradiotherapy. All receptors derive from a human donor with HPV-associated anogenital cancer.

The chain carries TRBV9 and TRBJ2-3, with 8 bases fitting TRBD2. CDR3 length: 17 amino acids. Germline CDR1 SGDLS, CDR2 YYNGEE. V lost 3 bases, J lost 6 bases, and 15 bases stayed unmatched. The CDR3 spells CASSGTGVAGSWDTQYF. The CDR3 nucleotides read TGTGCCAGCAGCGGGACGGGAGTAGCGGGATCATGGGATACGCAGTATTTT.

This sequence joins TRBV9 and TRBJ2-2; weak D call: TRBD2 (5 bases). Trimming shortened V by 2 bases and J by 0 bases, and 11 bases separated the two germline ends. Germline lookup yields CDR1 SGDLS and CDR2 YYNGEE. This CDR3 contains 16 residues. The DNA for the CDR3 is TGTGCCAGCAGCGTCTACGCGGGTGCGAACACCGGGGAGCTGTTTTTT. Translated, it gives CASSVYAGANTGELFF.

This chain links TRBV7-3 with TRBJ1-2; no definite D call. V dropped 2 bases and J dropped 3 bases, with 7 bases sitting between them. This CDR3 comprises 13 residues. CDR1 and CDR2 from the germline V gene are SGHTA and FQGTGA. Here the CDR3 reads CASSLSADYGYTF. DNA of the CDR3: TGTGCCAGCAGCTTATCTGCTGACTATGGCTACACCTTC. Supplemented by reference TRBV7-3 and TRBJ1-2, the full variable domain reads GAGVSQTPSNKVTEKGKYVELRCDPISGHTALYWYRQSLGQGPEFLIYFQGTGAADDSGLPNDRFFAVRPEGSVSTLKIQRTERGDSAVYLCASSLSADYGYTFGSGTRLTVV.

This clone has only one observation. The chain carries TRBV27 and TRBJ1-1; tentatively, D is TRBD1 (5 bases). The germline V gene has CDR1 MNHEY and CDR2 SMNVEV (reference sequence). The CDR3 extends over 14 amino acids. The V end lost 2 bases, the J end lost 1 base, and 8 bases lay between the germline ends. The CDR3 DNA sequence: TGTGCCAGCAGTTTAACAGGATCGAACACTGAAGCTTTCTTT. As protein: CASSLTGSNTEAFF.

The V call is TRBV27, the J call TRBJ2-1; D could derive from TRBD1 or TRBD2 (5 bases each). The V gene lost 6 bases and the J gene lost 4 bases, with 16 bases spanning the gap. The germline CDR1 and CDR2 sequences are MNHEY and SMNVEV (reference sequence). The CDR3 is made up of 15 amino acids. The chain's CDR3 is CASSSPGASYNEQFF. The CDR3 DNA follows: TGTGCCAGCAGCTCCCCCGGGGCCTCTTACAATGAGCAGTTCTTC.

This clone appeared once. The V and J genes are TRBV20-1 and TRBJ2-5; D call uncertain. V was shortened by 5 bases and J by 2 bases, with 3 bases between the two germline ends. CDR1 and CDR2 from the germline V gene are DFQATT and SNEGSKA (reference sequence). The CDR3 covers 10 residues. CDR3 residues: CSAAQETQYF. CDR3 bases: TGCAGTGCTGCGCAAGAGACCCAGTACTTC.

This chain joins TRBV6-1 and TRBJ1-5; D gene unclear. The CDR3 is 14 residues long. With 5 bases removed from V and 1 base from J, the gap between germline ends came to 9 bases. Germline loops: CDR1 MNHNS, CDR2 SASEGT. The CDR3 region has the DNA TGTGCCAGCAGTCCGGAAATAAGCAATCAGCCCCAGCATTTT. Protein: CASSPEISNQPQHF.

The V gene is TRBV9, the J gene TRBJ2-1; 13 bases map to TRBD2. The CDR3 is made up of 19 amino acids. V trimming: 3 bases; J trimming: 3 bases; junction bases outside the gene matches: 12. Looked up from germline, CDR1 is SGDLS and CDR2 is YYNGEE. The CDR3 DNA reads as TGTGCCAGCAGCGCACGACCCGGACTAGCGGGAGTAGACTACAATGAGCAGTTCTTC. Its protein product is CASSARPGLAGVDYNEQFF.

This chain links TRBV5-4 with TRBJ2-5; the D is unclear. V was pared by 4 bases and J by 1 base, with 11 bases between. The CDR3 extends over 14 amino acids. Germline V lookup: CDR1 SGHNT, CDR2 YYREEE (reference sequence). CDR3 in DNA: TGTGCCAGCAGCACTGGCGGTTCCCAAGAGACCCAGTACTTC. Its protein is CASSTGGSQETQYF. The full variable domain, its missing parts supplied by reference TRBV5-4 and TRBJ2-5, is ETGVTQSPTHLIKTRGQQVTLRCSSQSGHNTVSWYQQALGQGPQFIFQYYREEENGRGNFPPRFSGLQFPNYSSELNVNALELDDSALYLCASSTGGSQETQYFGPGTRLLVL.

CDR3: CASSEGPSSNQPQHF. The CDR3 nucleotides read TGTGCCAGCAGTGAAGGCCCTAGCAGCAATCAGCCCCAGCATTTT. The chain links TRBV6-1 to TRBJ1-5; D gene unclear. Germline V gene data show CDR1 as MNHNS and CDR2 as SASEGT. V was trimmed by 1 base and J by 1 base, leaving 8 bases between them. CDR3 size: 15 residues.

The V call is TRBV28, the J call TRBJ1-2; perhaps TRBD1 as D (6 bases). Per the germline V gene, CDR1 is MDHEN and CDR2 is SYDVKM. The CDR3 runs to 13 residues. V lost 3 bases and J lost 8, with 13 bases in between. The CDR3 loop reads CASSFSGGWGYTF. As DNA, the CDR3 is TGTGCCAGCAGTTTTTCTGGGGGCTGGGGCTACACCTTC.

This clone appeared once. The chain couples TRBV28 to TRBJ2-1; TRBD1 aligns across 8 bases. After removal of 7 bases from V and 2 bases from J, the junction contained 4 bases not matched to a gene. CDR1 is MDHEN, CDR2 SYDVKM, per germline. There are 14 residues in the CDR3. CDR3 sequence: CASILQGAYNEQFF. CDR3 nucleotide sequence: TGTGCCAGCATACTACAGGGGGCCTACAATGAGCAGTTCTTC.

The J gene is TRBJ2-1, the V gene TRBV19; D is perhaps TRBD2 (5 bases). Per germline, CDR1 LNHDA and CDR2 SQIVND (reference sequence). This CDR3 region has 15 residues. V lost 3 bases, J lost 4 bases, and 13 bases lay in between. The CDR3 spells CASSILANGYNEQFF. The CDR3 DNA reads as TGTGCCAGTAGTATCCTAGCTAACGGTTACAATGAGCAGTTCTTC.

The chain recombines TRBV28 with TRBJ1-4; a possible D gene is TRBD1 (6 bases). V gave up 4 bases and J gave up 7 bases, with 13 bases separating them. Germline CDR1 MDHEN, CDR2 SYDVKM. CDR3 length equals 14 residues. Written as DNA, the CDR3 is TGTGCCAGCAGTTACGGGGGCGACCCTGAAAAACTGTTTTTT. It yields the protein CASSYGGDPEKLFF.

Here the CDR3 DNA reads TGCGCCAGCAGCCAAGTAACAGGTCTTAGCTCTGGAAACACCATATATTTT. It is translated as CASSQVTGLSSGNTIYF. This chain joins TRBV4-3 and TRBJ1-3, with D possibly being TRBD1 (5 bases). Germline CDR1 LGHNA, CDR2 YSLEER. The CDR3 is 17 residues long. Trimming cost V 1 base and J 0 bases, with 13 bases left between them.

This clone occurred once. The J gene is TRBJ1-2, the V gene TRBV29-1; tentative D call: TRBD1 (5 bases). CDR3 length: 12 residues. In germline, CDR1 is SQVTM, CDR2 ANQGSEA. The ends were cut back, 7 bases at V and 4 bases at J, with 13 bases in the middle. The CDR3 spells CSAGGTGYGYTF. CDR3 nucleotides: TGCAGCGCCGGTGGCACAGGCTATGGCTACACCTTC.

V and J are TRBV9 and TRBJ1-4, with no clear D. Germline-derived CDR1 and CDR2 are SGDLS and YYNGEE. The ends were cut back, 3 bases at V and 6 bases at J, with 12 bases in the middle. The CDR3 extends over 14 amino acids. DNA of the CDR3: TGTGCCAGCAGCGCCGAGGGTTCCCATGAAAAACTGTTTTTT. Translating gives CASSAEGSHEKLFF.

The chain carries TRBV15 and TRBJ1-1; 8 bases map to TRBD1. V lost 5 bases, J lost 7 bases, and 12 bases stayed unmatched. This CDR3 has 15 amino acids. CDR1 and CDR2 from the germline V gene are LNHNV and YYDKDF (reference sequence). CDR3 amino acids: CATSGKDRVAGEAFF. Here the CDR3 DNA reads TGTGCCACCAGCGGGAAGGACAGGGTTGCTGGTGAAGCTTTCTTT. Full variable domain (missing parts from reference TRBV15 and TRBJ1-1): DAMVIQNPRYQVTQFGKPVTLSCSQTLNHNVMYWYQQKSSQAPKLLFHYYDKDFNNEADTPDNFQSRRPNTSFCFLDIRSPGLGDTAMYLCATSGKDRVAGEAFFGQGTRLTVV.